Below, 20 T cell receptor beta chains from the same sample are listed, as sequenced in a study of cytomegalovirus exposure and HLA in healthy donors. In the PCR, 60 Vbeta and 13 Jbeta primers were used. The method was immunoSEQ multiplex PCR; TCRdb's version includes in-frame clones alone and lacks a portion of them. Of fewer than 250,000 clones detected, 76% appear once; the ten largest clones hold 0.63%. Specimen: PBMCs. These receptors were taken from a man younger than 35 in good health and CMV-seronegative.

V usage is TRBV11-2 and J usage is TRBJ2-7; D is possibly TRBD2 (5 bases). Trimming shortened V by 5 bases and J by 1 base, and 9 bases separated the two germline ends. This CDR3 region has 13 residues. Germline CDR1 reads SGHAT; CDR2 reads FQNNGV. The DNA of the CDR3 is TGTGCCAGCAGCGACCCGGGGTCCTACGAGCAGTACTTC. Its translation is CASSDPGSYEQYF.

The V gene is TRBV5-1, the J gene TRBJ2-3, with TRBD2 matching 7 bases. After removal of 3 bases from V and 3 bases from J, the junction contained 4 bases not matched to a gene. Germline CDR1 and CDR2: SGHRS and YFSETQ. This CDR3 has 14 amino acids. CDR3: CASSSAGVTDTQYF. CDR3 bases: TGCGCCAGCAGCTCCGCGGGAGTGACAGATACGCAGTATTTT.

CDR3 DNA sequence: TGTGCCAGCAGTGAAGGAACAGGGGGCACAGATACGCAGTATTTT. It codes for CASSEGTGGTDTQYF. The chain couples TRBV6-1 to TRBJ2-3; 7 nucleotides match TRBD1. The germline gives CDR1 MNHNS, CDR2 SASEGT. The CDR3 extends over 15 amino acids. Unmatched junction bases numbered 2, after V lost 1 base and J lost 1 base.

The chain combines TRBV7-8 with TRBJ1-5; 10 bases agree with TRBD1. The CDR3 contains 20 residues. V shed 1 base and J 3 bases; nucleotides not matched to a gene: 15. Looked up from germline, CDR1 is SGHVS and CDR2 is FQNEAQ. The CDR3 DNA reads TGTGCCAGCAGCTTAGAGTGGACAGGGGGTAGAGGCTTCGTCAATCAGCCCCAGCATTTT. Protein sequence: CASSLEWTGGRGFVNQPQHF. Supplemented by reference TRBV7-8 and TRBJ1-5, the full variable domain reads GAGVSQSPRYKVAKRGQDVALRCDPISGHVSLFWYQQALGQGPEFLTYFQNEAQLDKSGLPSDRFFAERPEGSVSTLKIQRTQQEDSAVYLCASSLEWTGGRGFVNQPQHFGDGTRLSIL.

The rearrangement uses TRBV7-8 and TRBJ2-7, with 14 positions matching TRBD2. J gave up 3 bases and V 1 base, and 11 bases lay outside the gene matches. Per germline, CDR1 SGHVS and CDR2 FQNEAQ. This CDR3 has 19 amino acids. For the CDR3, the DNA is TGTGCCAGCAGCTTAGAAGGGACTAGCGGGAGTACGGTTTACTACGAGCAGTACTTC. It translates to CASSLEGTSGSTVYYEQYF.

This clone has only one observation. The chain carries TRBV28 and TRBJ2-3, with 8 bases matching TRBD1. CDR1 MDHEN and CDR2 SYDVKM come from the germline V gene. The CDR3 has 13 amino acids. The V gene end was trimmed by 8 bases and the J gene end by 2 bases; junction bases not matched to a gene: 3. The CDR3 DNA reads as TGTGCCAGCTTACAGGGGGACACAGATACGCAGTATTTT. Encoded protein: CASLQGDTDTQYF.

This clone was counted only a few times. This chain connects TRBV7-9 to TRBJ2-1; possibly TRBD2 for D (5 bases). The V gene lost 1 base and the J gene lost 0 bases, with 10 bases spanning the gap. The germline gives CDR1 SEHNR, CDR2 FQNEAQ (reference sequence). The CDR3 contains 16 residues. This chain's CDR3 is CASSLDLGSSYNEQFF. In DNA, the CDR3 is TGTGCCAGCAGCTTAGACTTGGGGAGCTCCTACAATGAGCAGTTCTTC.

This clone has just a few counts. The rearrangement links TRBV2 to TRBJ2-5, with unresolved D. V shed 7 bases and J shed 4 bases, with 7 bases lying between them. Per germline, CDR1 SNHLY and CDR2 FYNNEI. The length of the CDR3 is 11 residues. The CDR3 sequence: CASTLRETQYF. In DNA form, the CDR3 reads TGTGCCAGCACCCTCCGAGAGACCCAGTACTTC.

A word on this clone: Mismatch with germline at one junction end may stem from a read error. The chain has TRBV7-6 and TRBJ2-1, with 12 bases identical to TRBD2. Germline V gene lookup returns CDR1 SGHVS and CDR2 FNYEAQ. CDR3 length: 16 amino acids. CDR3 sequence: CVSSLSRTSGINEQFF. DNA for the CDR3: TGTGTCAGCAGCTTATCGAGGACTAGCGGGATCAATGAGCAGTTCTTC.

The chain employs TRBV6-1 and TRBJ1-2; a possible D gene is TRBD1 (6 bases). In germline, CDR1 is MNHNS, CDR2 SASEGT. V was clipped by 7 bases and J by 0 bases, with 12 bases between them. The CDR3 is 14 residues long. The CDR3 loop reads CASTRDTANYGYTF. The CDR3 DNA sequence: TGTGCCAGCACACGGGACACCGCTAACTATGGCTACACCTTC.

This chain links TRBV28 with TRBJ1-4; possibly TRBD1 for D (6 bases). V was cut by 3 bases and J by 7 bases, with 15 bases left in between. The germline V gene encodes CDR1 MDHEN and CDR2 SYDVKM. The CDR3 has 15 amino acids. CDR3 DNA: TGTGCCAGCAGTTTCGGGGGGGCAGTAAGTGAAAAACTGTTTTTT. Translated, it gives CASSFGGAVSEKLFF. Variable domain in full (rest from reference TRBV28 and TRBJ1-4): DVKVTQSSRYLVKRTGEKVFLECVQDMDHENMFWYRQDPGLGLRLIYFSYDVKMKEKGDIPEGYSVSREKKERFSLILESASTNQTSMYLCASSFGGAVSEKLFFGSGTQLSVL.

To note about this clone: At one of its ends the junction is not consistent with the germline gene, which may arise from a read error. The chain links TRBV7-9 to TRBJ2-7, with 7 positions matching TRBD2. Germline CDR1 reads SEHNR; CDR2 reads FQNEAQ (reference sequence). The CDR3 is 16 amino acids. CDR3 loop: CSSSLAGVGNSYEQYF. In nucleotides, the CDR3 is TGTTCCAGCAGCTTGGCGGGAGTGGGGAACTCCTACGAGCAGTACTTC.

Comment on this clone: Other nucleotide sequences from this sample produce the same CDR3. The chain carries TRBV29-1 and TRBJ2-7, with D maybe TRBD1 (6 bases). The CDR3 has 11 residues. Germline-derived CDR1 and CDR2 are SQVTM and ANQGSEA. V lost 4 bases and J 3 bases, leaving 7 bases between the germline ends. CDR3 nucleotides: TGCAGCGTTGGAGGGGGCTACGAGCAGTACTTC. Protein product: CSVGGGYEQYF.

The CDR3 nucleotides read TGTGCCAGCGCCCCAACTAGCGGGGAATACAATGAGCAGTTCTTC. Its translation: CASAPTSGEYNEQFF. The chain employs TRBV27 and TRBJ2-1; TRBD2 agrees at 10 bases. Germline CDR1 MNHEY, CDR2 SMNVEV (reference sequence). Germline trimming cut 8 bases from V and 4 bases from J; bases unmatched to any gene: 8. This CDR3 comprises 15 residues.

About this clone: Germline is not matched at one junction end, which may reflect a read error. This chain's CDR3 is CASSEAFRVAF. The DNA for the CDR3 is TGTGCCAGCAGTGAAGCCTTTAGAGTAGCCTTC. The chain carries TRBV2 and TRBJ2-7; D unclear. From germline, CDR1 is SNHLY and CDR2 FYNNEI. The length of the CDR3 is 11 residues.

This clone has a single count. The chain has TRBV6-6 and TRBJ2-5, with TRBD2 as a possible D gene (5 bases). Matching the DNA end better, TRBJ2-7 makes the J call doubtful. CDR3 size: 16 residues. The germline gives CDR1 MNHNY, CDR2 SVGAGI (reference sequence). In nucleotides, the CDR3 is TGTGCCAGCAGTTACTCGGCGAGCGGAGCTACCTACGAGCAGTACTTC. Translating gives CASSYSASGATYEQYF.

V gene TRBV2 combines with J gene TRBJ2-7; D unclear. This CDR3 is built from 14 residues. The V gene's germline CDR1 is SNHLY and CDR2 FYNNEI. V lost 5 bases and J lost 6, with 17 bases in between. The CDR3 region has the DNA TGTGCCAGCAGTCGGAGCGCCTCGGTCGGCGAGCAGTACTTC. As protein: CASSRSASVGEQYF. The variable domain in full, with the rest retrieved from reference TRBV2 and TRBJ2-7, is EPEVTQTPSHQVTQMGQEVILRCVPISNHLYFYWYRQILGQKVEFLVSFYNNEISEKSEIFDDQFSVERPDGSNFTLKIRSTKLEDSAMYFCASSRSASVGEQYFGPGTRLTVT.

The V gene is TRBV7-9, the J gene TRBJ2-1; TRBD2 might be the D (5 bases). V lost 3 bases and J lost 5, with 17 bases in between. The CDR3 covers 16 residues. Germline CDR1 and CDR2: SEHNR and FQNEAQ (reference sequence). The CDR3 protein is CASSLGVGRRNNEQFF. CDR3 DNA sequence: TGTGCCAGCAGCTTGGGTGTGGGTCGGAGGAACAATGAGCAGTTCTTC.

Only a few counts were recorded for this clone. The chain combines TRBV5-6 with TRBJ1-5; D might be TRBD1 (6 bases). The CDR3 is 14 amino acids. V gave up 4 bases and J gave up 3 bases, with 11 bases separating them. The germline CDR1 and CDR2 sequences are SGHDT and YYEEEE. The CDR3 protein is CASSVGQFNQPQHF. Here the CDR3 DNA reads TGTGCCAGCAGCGTAGGACAGTTCAATCAGCCCCAGCATTTT. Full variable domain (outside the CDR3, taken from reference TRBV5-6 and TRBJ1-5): DAGVTQSPTHLIKTRGQQVTLRCSPKSGHDTVSWYQQALGQGPQFIFQYYEEEERQRGNFPDRFSGHQFPNYSSELNVNALLLGDSALYLCASSVGQFNQPQHFGDGTRLSIL.

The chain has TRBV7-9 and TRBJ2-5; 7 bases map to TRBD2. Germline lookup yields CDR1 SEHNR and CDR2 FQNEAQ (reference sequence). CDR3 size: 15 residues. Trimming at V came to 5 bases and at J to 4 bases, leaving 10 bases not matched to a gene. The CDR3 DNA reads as TGTGCCAGCAGCCGAGGGAGGGAGTCCGTAGAGACCCAGTACTTC. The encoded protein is CASSRGRESVETQYF.